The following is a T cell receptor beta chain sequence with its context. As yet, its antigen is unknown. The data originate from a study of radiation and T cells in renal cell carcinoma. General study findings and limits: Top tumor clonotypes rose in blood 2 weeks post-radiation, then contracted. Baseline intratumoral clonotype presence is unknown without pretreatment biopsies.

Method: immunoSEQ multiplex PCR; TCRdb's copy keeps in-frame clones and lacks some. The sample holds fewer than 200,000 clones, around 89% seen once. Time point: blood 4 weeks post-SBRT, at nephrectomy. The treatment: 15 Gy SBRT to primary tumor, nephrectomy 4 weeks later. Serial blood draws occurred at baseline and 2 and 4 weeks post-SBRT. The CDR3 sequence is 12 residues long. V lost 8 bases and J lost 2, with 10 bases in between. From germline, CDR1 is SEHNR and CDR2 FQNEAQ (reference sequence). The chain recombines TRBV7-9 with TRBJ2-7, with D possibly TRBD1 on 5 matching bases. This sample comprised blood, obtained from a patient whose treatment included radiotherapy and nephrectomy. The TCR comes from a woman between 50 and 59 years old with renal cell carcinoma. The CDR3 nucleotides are TGTGCCAGCCAGGGCGGAGCCTACGAGCAGTACTTC. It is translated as CASQGGAYEQYF.